The present entry profiles one T cell receptor beta chain with its context. Its cognate antigen is unknown. Healthy bone marrow donors made up the donors. The data were obtained in a study of cytomegalovirus exposure and HLA in healthy donors. Study observations and caveats: The likely origin of a cluster of highly shared sequence variants was a sequencing artifact.

It was with 60 Vbeta and 13 Jbeta primers that the PCR ran. Here immunoSEQ multiplex PCR was the method, and the copy in TCRdb shows in-frame clones only, minus some. Found here are approximately 180,000 clones, roughly four fifths of them singletons; the top ten hold 4.8%. Germline loops: CDR1 LNHDA, CDR2 SQIVND (reference sequence). The CDR3 consists of 14 residues. Trimming removed 8 bases at V and 5 bases at J, with 17 bases between. The clonotype comes from a girl aged 10 to 17 in good health and CMV-seropositive. This chain links TRBV19 with TRBJ2-3; possibly TRBD2 for D (5 bases). The sample taken for sequencing was PBMCs. CDR3: CASSPGGSGDTQYF. In nucleotides, the CDR3 is TGTGCCAGTTCCCCGGGCGGGTCAGGAGATACGCAGTATTTT.